This TCR beta chain is drawn from a study of blood T cell repertoires in COVID-19. Study summary: T cells, B-cell-depleted T cells, or PBMCs provided the cDNA or gDNA that served as material.

The germline CDR1 and CDR2 sequences are SNHLY and FYNNEI. The CDR3 contains 12 residues. Deletions cut 7 bases from V and 4 bases from J, with 10 bases between. This table comes from immunoSEQ multiplex PCR, and its TCRdb copy is limited to in-frame clones, with some not included. This sample carries around 84,000 clones, over 70% of them seen once, and the ten largest clones take approximately 5.8%. The sample taken for sequencing was peripheral blood. V gene TRBV2 combines with J gene TRBJ1-2; the D is unclear. This TCR derives from a man aged 45-65 years with active or convalescent COVID-19. This CDR3 is CASTGGPYGYTF. In DNA form, the CDR3 reads TGTGCCAGCACCGGTGGGCCCTATGGCTACACCTTC.